This paragraph reports one T cell receptor beta chain. The clone's antigen remains unknown. Qualities for individual bases were not recorded, and no much larger clone is one base off. TCRbeta CDR3 regions were amplified from genomic DNA by means of the immunoSEQ Assay, a bias-controlled multiplex PCR. The original pipeline was this. Nucleated cell counts per sample were estimated from amplification of reference gene primers within the assay. To quantify the absolute abundance of each unique TCRbeta CDR3 rearrangement, sequence reads were collapsed and filtered. For each sample, productive Simpson clonality was calculated as the square root of Simpson's diversity index across productive rearrangements. Here the immuneACCESS table is served through TCRdb, limited to in-frame sequences with V and J called. Missing clones are a known gap in these copies; in checked studies unresolved V genes cover under half, and the rest lacks a known reason. That table supplies the V and J calls and clone size; D and trimming were determined from the DNA. This sample holds hundreds of thousands of clones; around 87% were observed only once. About 1% of the sample belongs to the ten largest clones.

The CDR3 sequence holds 16 residues, the cysteine and phenylalanine included. The sequence is cut down to CDR3 DNA, 48 bases in frame from base 1. V is pruned by 1 base and J by 4 bases, leaving 8 bases of the junction without a gene match. The germline V gene (reference sequence) gives CDR1 as SGHKS and CDR2 as YYEKEE. These data originate in a study of blood T cell repertoires in COVID-19 (dated by TCRdb to the early 2020s). Turning to the overall study: Collaborator samples came from the United States, Italy and Spain and covered acute and convalescent phases of COVID-19. Nearly every sample came with metadata listing a de-identified subject ID, COVID-19 status, age in years and sex. The prospective study material was composed of cDNA or gDNA derived from T cells, B-cell-depleted T cells, or PBMCs. A freely available public database, intended as a resource for researchers studying the immune response to SARS-CoV-2, is where the repertoires were released. Where available, HLA class I and class II types were taken from metadata supplied by the sample provider and were not determined by assay-based typing. The samples were drawn from two sources: the first 160 participants of the ongoing ImmuneRACE study, and 1,200 or so subjects contributed by 6 global collaborators. Deeply sampled blood TCRbeta repertoires from subjects exposed to, actively infected with, or recovered from COVID-19 were included in the dataset.

Paper-wide results and their limitations: Clinical and demographic metadata were provided uncurated, with the amount varying by source and participant.

One collaborating source in Seattle enrolled patients during active infection and followed them longitudinally through the course of disease. Collaborating institutions collected whole blood in K2EDTA tubes following their own protocols. For TCRbeta analysis, collaborators shipped samples in one of three forms: frozen whole blood, isolated PBMCs, or DNA extracted from either of those sample types. The rearranged chain carries TRBV5-5 and TRBJ2-5; 9 of the junction bases match TRBD2. Sequencing used peripheral blood. The TCR originated in a middle-aged woman with COVID-19, enrolled during active disease. The CDR3 here reads CASSLIAGGPRETQYF. The DNA is TGTGCCAGCAGCTTGATTGCGGGGGGGCCGCGAGAGACCCAGTACTTC. The full variable domain, with segments outside the CDR3 supplied by the reference TRBV5-5 and TRBJ2-5 proteins, appears as DAGVTQSPTHLIKTRGQQVTLRCSPISGHKSVSWYQQVLGQGPQFIFQYYEKEERGRGNFPDRFSARQFPNYSSELNVNALLLGDSALYLCASSLIAGGPRETQYFGPGTRLLVL.